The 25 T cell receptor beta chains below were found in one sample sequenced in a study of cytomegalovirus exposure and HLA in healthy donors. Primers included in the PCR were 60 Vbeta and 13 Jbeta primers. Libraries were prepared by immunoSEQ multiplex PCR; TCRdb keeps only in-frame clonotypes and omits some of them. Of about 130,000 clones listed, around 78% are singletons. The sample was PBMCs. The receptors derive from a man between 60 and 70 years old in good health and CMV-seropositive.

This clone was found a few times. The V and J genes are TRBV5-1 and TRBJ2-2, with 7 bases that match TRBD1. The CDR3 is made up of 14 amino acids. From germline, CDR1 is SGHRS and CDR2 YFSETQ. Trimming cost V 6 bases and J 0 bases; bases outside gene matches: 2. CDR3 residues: CASTDRPNTGELFF. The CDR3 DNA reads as TGCGCCAGCACGGACAGGCCGAACACCGGGGAGCTGTTTTTT.

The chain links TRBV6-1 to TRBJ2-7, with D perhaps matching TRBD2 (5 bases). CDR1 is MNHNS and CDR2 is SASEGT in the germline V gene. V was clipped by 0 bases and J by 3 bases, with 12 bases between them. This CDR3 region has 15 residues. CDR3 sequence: CASSEAPGVIYEQYF. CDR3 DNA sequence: TGTGCCAGCAGTGAAGCGCCCGGGGTGATCTACGAGCAGTACTTC.

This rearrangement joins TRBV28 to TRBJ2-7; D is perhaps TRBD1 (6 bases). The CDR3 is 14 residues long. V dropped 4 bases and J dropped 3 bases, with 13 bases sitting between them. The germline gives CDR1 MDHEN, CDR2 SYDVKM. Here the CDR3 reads CASSSQGVDYEQYF. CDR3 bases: TGTGCCAGCAGTTCACAGGGTGTGGACTACGAGCAGTACTTC.

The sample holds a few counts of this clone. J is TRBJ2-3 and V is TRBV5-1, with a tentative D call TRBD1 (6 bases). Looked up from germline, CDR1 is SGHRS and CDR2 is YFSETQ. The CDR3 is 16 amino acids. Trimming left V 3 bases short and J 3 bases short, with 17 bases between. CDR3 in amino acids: CASSWEQGARTDTQYF. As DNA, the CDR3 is TGCGCCAGCAGCTGGGAACAGGGTGCTAGGACAGATACGCAGTATTTT.

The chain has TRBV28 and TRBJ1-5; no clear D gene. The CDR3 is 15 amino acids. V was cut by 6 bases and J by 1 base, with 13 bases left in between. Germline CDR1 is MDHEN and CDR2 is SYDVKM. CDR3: CASSPPGSSNQPQHF. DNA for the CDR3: TGTGCCAGCAGCCCCCCGGGGAGCAGCAATCAGCCCCAGCATTTT. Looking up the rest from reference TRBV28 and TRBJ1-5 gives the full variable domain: DVKVTQSSRYLVKRTGEKVFLECVQDMDHENMFWYRQDPGLGLRLIYFSYDVKMKEKGDIPEGYSVSREKKERFSLILESASTNQTSMYLCASSPPGSSNQPQHFGDGTRLSIL.

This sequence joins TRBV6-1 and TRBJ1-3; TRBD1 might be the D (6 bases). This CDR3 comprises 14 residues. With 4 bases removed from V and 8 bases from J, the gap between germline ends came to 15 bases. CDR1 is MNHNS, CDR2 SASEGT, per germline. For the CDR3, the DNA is TGTGCCAGCAGTGTTCCAGGGGATTCGGACACCATATATTTT. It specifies CASSVPGDSDTIYF.

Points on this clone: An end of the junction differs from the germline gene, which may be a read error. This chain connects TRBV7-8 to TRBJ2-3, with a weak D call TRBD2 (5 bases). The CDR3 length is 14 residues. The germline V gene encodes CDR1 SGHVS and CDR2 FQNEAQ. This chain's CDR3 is CASSFLGSRDTQYF. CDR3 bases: TGTGCCAGCAGCTTTTTAGGGAGCAGAGATACGCAGTATTTT. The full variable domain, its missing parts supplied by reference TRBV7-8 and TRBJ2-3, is GAGVSQSPRYKVAKRGQDVALRCDPISGHVSLFWYQQALGQGPEFLTYFQNEAQLDKSGLPSDRFFAERPEGSVSTLKIQRTQQEDSAVYLCASSFLGSRDTQYFGPGTRLTVL.

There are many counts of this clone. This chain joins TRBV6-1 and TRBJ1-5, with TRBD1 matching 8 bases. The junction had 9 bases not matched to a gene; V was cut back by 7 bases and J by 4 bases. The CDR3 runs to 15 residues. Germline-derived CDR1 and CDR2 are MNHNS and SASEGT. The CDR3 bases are TGTGCCAGCATTCGGACAGGGCGATCGAATCAGCCCCAGCATTTT. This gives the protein CASIRTGRSNQPQHF.

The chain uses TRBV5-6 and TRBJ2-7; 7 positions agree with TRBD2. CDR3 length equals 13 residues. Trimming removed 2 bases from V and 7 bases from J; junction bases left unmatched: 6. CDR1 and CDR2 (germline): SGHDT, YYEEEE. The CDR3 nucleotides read TGTGCCAGCAGCTTTGGGGCCGGGGGGGAGCAGTACTTC. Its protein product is CASSFGAGGEQYF.

As DNA, the CDR3 is TGTGCCAGTAGCAACAGGGGCTCCTACGAGCAGTACTTC. This codes for CASSNRGSYEQYF. The chain links TRBV19 to TRBJ2-7; 7 nucleotides match TRBD1. The CDR3 contains 13 residues. Losses at the gene ends were 6 bases for V and 0 bases for J; bases not matched to a gene: 2. CDR1 is LNHDA, CDR2 SQIVND, per germline (reference sequence).

CDR3 protein: CASSAQGGGTEAFF. DNA for the CDR3: TGTGCCAGCAGCGCTCAGGGCGGTGGGACTGAAGCTTTCTTT. V is TRBV9 and J is TRBJ1-1, with D tentatively TRBD1 (5 bases). Trimming removed 3 bases at V and 5 bases at J, with 14 bases between. The germline CDR1 and CDR2 sequences are SGDLS and YYNGEE. The CDR3 length is 14 residues.

The CDR3 bases are TGTGCCTGGAGTAACAGTCTGAACACTGAAGCTTTCTTT. The encoded protein is CAWSNSLNTEAFF. This rearrangement joins TRBV30 to TRBJ1-1, with unresolved D. The CDR3 runs to 13 residues. In germline, CDR1 is GTSNPN, CDR2 SVGIG (reference sequence). Trimming removed 2 bases at V and 0 bases at J, with 7 bases between.

This CDR3 reads CASMGGTYTDTQYF. CDR3 bases: TGTGCCAGCATGGGGGGGACCTACACAGATACGCAGTATTTT. The chain uses TRBV2 and TRBJ2-3, with 7 bases identical to TRBD2. CDR1 is SNHLY and CDR2 is FYNNEI in the germline V gene. After removal of 7 bases from V and 2 bases from J, the junction contained 6 bases not matched to a gene. The CDR3 runs 14 residues.

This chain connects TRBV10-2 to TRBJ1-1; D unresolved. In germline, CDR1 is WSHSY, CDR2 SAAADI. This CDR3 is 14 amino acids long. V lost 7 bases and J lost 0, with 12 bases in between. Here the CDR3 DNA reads TGCGCCAGCACTGGCAGCCGGGTGAACACTGAAGCTTTCTTT. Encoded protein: CASTGSRVNTEAFF.

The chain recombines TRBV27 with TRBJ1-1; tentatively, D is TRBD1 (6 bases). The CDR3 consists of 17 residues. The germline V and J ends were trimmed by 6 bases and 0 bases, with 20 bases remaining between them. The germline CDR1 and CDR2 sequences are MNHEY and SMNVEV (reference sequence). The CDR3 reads CASRLNQGLNMNTEAFF. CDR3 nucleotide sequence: TGTGCCAGCAGACTTAACCAGGGGCTTAACATGAACACTGAAGCTTTCTTT.

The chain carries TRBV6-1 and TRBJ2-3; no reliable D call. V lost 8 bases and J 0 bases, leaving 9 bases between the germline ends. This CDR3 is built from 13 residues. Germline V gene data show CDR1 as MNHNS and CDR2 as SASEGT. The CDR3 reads CASHKTSTDTQYF. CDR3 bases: TGTGCCAGCCATAAAACTAGCACAGATACGCAGTATTTT.

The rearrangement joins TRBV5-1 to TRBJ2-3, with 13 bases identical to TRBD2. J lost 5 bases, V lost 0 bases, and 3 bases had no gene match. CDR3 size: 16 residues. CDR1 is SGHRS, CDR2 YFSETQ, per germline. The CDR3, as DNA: TGCGCCAGCAGCTTGGAGGGACTAGCGGGGCTAGATACGCAGTATTTT. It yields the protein CASSLEGLAGLDTQYF.

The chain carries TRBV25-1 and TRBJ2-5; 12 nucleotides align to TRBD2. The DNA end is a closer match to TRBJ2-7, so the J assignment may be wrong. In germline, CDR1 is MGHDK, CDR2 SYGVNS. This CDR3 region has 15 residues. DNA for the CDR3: TGTGCCAGCAGTGATACGACTAGCGGGGGCTACGAGCAGTACTTC. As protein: CASSDTTSGGYEQYF.

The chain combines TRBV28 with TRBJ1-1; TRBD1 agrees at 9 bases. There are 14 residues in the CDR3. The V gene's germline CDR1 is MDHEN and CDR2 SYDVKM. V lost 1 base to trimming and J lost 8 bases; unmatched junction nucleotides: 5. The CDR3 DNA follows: TGTGCCAGCAGTTTATCTTCCGGGACAGGGGAAGCTTTCTTT. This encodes CASSLSSGTGEAFF. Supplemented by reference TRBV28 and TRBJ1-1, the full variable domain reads DVKVTQSSRYLVKRTGEKVFLECVQDMDHENMFWYRQDPGLGLRLIYFSYDVKMKEKGDIPEGYSVSREKKERFSLILESASTNQTSMYLCASSLSSGTGEAFFGQGTRLTVV.

The CDR3 region is CASSLALDFSTDTQYF. The CDR3 nucleotides are TGCGCCAGCAGCTTGGCGCTGGACTTTAGCACAGATACGCAGTATTTT. V usage is TRBV5-1 and J usage is TRBJ2-3, with a weak D call TRBD2 (5 bases). CDR3 length equals 16 residues. CDR1 and CDR2 (germline): SGHRS, YFSETQ. The ends were cut back, 0 bases at V and 0 bases at J, with 11 bases in the middle. The full variable domain, with the rest looked up from reference TRBV5-1 and TRBJ2-3, is KAGVTQTPRYLIKTRGQQVTLSCSPISGHRSVSWYQQTPGQGLQFLFEYFSETQRNKGNFPGRFSGRQFSNSRSEMNVSTLELGDSALYLCASSLALDFSTDTQYFGPGTRLTVL.

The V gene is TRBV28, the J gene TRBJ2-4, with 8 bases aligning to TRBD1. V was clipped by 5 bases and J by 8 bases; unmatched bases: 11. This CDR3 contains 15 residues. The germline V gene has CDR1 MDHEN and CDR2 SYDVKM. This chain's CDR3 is CASSTMRTGRDIQYF. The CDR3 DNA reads TGTGCCAGCAGTACGATGCGGACAGGGAGAGACATTCAGTACTTC.

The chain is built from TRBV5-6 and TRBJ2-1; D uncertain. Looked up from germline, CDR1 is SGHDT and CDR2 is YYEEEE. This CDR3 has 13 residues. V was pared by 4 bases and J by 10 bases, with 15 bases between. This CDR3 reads CASSLPPVKEQFF. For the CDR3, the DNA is TGTGCCAGCAGCCTTCCCCCAGTGAAGGAGCAGTTCTTC.

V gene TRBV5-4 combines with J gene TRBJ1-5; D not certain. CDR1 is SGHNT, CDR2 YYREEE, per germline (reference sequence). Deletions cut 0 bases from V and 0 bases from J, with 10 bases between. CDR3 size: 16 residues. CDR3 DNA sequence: TGTGCCAGCAGCTTGGAGCCAGGCTATAGCAATCAGCCCCAGCATTTT. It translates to CASSLEPGYSNQPQHF.

This CDR3 is CASSPVENSGEQFF. The CDR3, as DNA: TGTGCCAGCAGCCCCGTGGAGAATAGCGGTGAGCAGTTCTTC. The rearrangement uses TRBV6-4 and TRBJ2-1; maybe TRBD2 (6 bases). The CDR3 is 14 amino acids. Looked up from germline, CDR1 is MRHNA and CDR2 is SNTAGT. Trimming left V 6 bases short and J 9 bases short, with 18 bases between.

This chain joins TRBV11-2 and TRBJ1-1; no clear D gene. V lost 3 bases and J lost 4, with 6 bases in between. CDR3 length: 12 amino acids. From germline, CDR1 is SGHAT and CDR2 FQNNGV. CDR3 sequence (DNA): TGTGCCAGCAGCTTCGGTCTCACTGAAGCTTTCTTT. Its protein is CASSFGLTEAFF.